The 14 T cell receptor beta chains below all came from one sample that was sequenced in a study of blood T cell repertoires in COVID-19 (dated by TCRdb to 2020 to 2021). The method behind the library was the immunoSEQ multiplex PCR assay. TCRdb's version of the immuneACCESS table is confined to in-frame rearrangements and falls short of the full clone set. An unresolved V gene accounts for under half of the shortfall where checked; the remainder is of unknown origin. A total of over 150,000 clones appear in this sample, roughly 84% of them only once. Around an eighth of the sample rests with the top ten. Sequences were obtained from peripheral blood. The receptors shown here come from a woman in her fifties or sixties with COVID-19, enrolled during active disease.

The CDR3 sequence is CASSDQWGGAYEQYV. The CDR3 DNA sequence: TGTGCCAGCAGTGATCAGTGGGGGGGGGCCTACGAGCAGTACGTC. The rearrangement links TRBV6-1 to TRBJ2-7; TRBD2 aligns across 7 bases. Per germline, CDR1 MNHNS and CDR2 SASEGT. The CDR3 contains 15 residues. Trimming at V came to 3 bases and at J to 2 bases, leaving 7 bases not matched to a gene.

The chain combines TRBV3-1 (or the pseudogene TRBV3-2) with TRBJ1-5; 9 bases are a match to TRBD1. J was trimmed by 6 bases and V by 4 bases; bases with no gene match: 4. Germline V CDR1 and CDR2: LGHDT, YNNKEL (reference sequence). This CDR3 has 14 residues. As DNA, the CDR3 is TGTGCCAGCAGCCTACGACAGGGGGTTCAGCCCCAGCATTTT. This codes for CASSLRQGVQPQHF.

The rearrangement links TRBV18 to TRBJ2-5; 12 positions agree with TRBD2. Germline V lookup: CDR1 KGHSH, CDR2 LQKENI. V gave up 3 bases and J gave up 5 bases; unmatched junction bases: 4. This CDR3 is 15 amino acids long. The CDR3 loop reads CASSPTSGSGETQYF. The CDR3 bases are TGTGCCAGCTCACCGACTAGCGGGAGCGGTGAGACCCAGTACTTC.

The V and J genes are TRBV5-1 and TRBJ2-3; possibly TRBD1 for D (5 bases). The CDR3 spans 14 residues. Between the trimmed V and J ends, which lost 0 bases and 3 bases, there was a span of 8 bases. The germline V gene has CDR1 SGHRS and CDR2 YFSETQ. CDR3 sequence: CASSLVQGTDTQYF. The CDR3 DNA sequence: TGCGCCAGCAGCTTGGTTCAGGGAACAGATACGCAGTATTTT.

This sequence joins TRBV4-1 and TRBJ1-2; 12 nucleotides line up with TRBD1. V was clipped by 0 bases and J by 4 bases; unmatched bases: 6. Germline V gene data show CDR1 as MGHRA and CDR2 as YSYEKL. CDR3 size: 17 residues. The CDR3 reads CASSQERDRGLVYGYTF. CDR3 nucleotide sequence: TGCGCCAGCAGCCAAGAACGGGACAGGGGGCTTGTCTATGGCTACACCTTC.

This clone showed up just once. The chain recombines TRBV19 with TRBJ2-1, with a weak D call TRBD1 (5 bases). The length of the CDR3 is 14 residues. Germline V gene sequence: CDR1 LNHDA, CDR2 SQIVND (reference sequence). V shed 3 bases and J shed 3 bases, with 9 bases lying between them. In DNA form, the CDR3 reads TGTGCCAGTAGTATCTATGACAGCTACAATGAGCAGTTCTTC. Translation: CASSIYDSYNEQFF. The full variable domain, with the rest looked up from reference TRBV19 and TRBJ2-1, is DGGITQSPKYLFRKEGQNVTLSCEQNLNHDAMYWYRQDPGQGLRLIYYSQIVNDFQKGDIAEGYSVSREKKESFPLTVTSAQKNPTAFYLCASSIYDSYNEQFFGPGTRLTVL.

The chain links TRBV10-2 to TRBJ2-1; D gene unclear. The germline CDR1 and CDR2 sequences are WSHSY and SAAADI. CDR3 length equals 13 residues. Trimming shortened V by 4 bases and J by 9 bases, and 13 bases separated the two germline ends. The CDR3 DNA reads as TGCGCCAGCAGTGCAGGTGCCGGATTTGAGCAGTTCTTC. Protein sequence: CASSAGAGFEQFF.

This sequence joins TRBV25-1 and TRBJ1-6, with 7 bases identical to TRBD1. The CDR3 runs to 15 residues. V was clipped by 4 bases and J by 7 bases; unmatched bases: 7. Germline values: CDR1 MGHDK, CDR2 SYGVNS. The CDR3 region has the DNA TGTGCCAGCAGTGGTTTCGGGACAGACAATTCACCCCTCCACTTT. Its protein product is CASSGFGTDNSPLHF.

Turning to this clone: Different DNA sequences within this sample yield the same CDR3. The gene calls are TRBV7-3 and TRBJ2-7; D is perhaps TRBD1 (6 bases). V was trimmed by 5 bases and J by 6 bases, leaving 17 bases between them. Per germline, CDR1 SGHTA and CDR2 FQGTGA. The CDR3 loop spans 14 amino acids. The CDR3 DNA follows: TGTGCCAGCAGCCCGGGACACCTGTTTTCCGAGCAGTACTTC. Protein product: CASSPGHLFSEQYF.

DNA for the CDR3: TGTGCCAGTACCTACAGTTTCCCAGGTGAAAAACTGTTTTTT. Translation gives CASTYSFPGEKLFF. V gene TRBV27 combines with J gene TRBJ1-4, with unresolved D. Germline V gene lookup returns CDR1 MNHEY and CDR2 SMNVEV (reference sequence). V was clipped by 9 bases and J by 7 bases, with 18 bases between them. The CDR3 length is 14 residues.

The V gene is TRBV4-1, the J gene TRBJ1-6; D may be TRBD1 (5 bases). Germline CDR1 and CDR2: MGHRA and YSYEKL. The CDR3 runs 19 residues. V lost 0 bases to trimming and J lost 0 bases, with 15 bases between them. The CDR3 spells CASSQESSGRSSYNSPLHF. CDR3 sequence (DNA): TGCGCCAGCAGCCAAGAGAGTTCAGGGAGGAGCTCCTATAATTCACCCCTCCACTTT.

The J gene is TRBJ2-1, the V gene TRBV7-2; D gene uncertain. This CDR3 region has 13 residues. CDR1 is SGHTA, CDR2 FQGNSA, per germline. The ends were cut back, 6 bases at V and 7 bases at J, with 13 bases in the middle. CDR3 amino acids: CASRPRIGNEQFF. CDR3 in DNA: TGTGCCAGCAGGCCCAGGATTGGGAATGAGCAGTTCTTC.

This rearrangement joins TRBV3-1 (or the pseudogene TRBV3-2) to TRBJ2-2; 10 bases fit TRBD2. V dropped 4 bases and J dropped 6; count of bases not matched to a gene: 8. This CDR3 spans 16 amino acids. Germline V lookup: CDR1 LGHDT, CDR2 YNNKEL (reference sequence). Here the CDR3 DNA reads TGTGCCAGCAGCCCGAACCTAGCGGGGGTATCCGGGGAGCTGTTTTTT. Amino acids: CASSPNLAGVSGELFF.

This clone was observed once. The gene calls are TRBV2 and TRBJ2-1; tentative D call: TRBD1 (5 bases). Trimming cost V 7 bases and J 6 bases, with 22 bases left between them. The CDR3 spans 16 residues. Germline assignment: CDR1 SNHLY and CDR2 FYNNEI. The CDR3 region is CASKRLWAGYSNEQFF. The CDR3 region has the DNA TGTGCCAGCAAACGCCTTTGGGCAGGGTATAGCAATGAGCAGTTCTTC.